These 18 T cell receptor beta chains originate from one sample sequenced in a study of T cells in localized non-small cell lung cancer. Measured with immunoSEQ multiplex PCR; TCRdb has only the in-frame clones, and not every one. The table has approximately 5,300 clones, 25% to 40% seen once. The sample consisted of lung tumor tissue, taken before any cancer treatment. The receptors come from an older male donor with stage III lung adenocarcinoma.

In its sample, this clone is medium-sized. This sequence joins TRBV9 and TRBJ2-7; 8 nucleotides line up with TRBD1. The trim removed 3 bases at V and 0 bases at J, leaving 5 bases unmatched. CDR3 length: 15 residues. The germline V gene has CDR1 SGDLS and CDR2 YYNGEE. For the CDR3, the DNA is TGTGCCAGCAGCGCGAGAGACAGGGGCTCCTACGAGCAGTACTTC. Its protein product is CASSARDRGSYEQYF.

The rearrangement joins TRBV10-2 to TRBJ2-2, with TRBD2 matching over 8 bases. V was clipped by 5 bases and J by 14 bases; unmatched bases: 13. The germline V gene has CDR1 WSHSY and CDR2 SAAADI. The CDR3 loop spans 14 amino acids. The CDR3 spells CASSPGEVGLGLFF. CDR3 nucleotides: TGCGCCAGCAGTCCAGGGGAGGTGGGACTAGGCCTGTTTTTT.

This clone was observed a handful of times. The gene calls are TRBV28 and TRBJ1-1; tentatively, D is TRBD1 (5 bases). Germline lookup yields CDR1 MDHEN and CDR2 SYDVKM. V was trimmed by 7 bases and J by 5 bases, leaving 17 bases between them. The CDR3 is 14 amino acids. Here the CDR3 DNA reads TGTGCCAGCACACAGGACCCCCGTGCGACTGAAGCTTTCTTT. Translating gives CASTQDPRATEAFF. Supplemented by reference TRBV28 and TRBJ1-1, the full variable domain reads DVKVTQSSRYLVKRTGEKVFLECVQDMDHENMFWYRQDPGLGLRLIYFSYDVKMKEKGDIPEGYSVSREKKERFSLILESASTNQTSMYLCASTQDPRATEAFFGQGTRLTVV.

CDR3 bases: TGCAGCGTTCAGGGACAGTTTGCGAACACTGAAGCTTTCTTT. Amino acid sequence: CSVQGQFANTEAFF. The rearrangement uses TRBV29-1 and TRBJ1-1; the match to TRBD1 covers 7 bases. The CDR3 has 14 amino acids. V dropped 5 bases and J dropped 1; count of bases not matched to a gene: 7. CDR1 is SQVTM, CDR2 ANQGSEA, per germline.

This clone is judged medium-sized. The rearrangement joins TRBV9 to TRBJ1-2; TRBD1 matches at 7 bases. The J segment lost 4 bases and the V segment lost 3 bases, leaving 3 bases of the junction unmatched. CDR1 SGDLS and CDR2 YYNGEE come from the germline V gene. This CDR3 has 13 residues. CDR3 DNA: TGTGCCAGCAGCGGGTGGGACAGCTATGGCTACACCTTC. It encodes CASSGWDSYGYTF.

The rearrangement joins TRBV30 to TRBJ2-1, with TRBD2 matching over 7 bases. The CDR3 is 12 amino acids. Germline values: CDR1 GTSNPN, CDR2 SVGIG (reference sequence). After removal of 4 bases from V and 4 bases from J, the junction contained 1 base not matched to a gene. The CDR3 sequence is CAWTSGYNEQFF. CDR3 nucleotide sequence: TGTGCCTGGACTAGCGGATACAATGAGCAGTTCTTC.

V gene TRBV6-7 combines with J gene TRBJ2-2; D is perhaps TRBD1 (7 bases). TRBV6-7 is an ORF, with its function uncertain. Trimming cost V 5 bases and J 6 bases, with 10 bases left between them. This CDR3 has 13 amino acids. The CDR3 sequence is CASSQGEAGELFF. The CDR3 nucleotides read TGTGCCAGCAGTCAGGGGGAGGCCGGGGAGCTGTTTTTT.

The chain recombines TRBV28 with TRBJ1-2; 7 nucleotides align to TRBD1. The CDR3 is 16 amino acids. The V gene end was trimmed by 4 bases and the J gene end by 6 bases; junction bases not matched to a gene: 14. Germline assignment: CDR1 MDHEN and CDR2 SYDVKM. The CDR3 loop reads CASSSGDRRSLNGYTF. In DNA, the CDR3 is TGTGCCAGCAGTTCCGGGGACAGACGGTCTTTGAATGGCTACACCTTC.

The gene calls are TRBV5-1 and TRBJ2-1, with 10 bases lining up with TRBD1. The germline gives CDR1 SGHRS, CDR2 YFSETQ. The CDR3 covers 14 residues. V was pared by 6 bases and J by 9 bases, with 9 bases of the junction left unmatched. CDR3: CASKGDRGVSEQFF. The CDR3 nucleotides read TGCGCCAGCAAGGGGGACAGGGGTGTATCTGAGCAGTTCTTC.

The chain employs TRBV19 and TRBJ1-1; maybe TRBD1 (5 bases). CDR3 size: 14 residues. V gave up 1 base and J gave up 4 bases, with 10 bases separating them. Germline V lookup: CDR1 LNHDA, CDR2 SQIVND (reference sequence). Written as DNA, the CDR3 is TGTGCCAGTAGTATAGCAGGCGGGGGCACTGAAGCTTTCTTT. It translates to CASSIAGGGTEAFF.

A single count supports this clone. The rearrangement joins TRBV10-2 to TRBJ2-1; 7 bases agree with TRBD1. The CDR3 totals 14 residues. Germline CDR1 is WSHSY and CDR2 is SAAADI. Trimming cost V 5 bases and J 6 bases; bases outside gene matches: 7. CDR3 nucleotide sequence: TGCGCCAGCAGTCTTATACGGACAGGCAATGAGCAGTTCTTC. Its protein is CASSLIRTGNEQFF.

There are a few counts of this clone. The V call is TRBV9, the J call TRBJ1-1; possibly TRBD1 for D (5 bases). V lost 1 base and J lost 1, with 23 bases in between. There are 19 residues in the CDR3. The germline V gene encodes CDR1 SGDLS and CDR2 YYNGEE. CDR3 sequence: CASSVSNRPGSGANTEAFF. The CDR3 DNA follows: TGTGCCAGCAGCGTATCTAACCGACCAGGGAGTGGAGCGAACACTGAAGCTTTCTTT.

In this sample, this clone is medium-sized. The V and J genes are TRBV6-8 and TRBJ1-4; no definite D call. The CDR3 totals 14 residues. With 4 bases removed from V and 4 bases from J, the gap between germline ends came to 10 bases. Germline V lookup: CDR1 MNHGY, CDR2 SAAAGT. The CDR3 nucleotides read TGTGCCAGCAGTTCGACCGGAGGTAATGAAAAACTGTTTTTT. It codes for CASSSTGGNEKLFF.

The chain carries TRBV9 and TRBJ1-5; 8 bases are a match to TRBD1. J gave up 1 base and V 5 bases, and 8 bases lay outside the gene matches. Germline CDR1 and CDR2: SGDLS and YYNGEE. There are 16 residues in the CDR3. CDR3 DNA sequence: TGTGCCAGCAGTTTCAGGGGGCGAGAGAGCAATCAGCCCCAGCATTTT. Its protein product is CASSFRGRESNQPQHF.

The chain links TRBV5-1 to TRBJ2-1, with TRBD2 identical over 7 bases. This CDR3 has 15 residues. Germline trimming cut 4 bases from V and 7 bases from J; bases unmatched to any gene: 11. In germline, CDR1 is SGHRS, CDR2 YFSETQ. The CDR3 coding sequence is TGCGCCAGCAGCCGCGGGGGAGGTTGGCAGAATGAGCAGTTCTTC. This gives the protein CASSRGGGWQNEQFF.

This clone was detected a few times. This chain uses TRBV18 with TRBJ2-1; TRBD2 aligns across 8 bases. The CDR3 is made up of 16 amino acids. Germline assignment: CDR1 KGHSH and CDR2 LQKENI. Trimming cost V 2 bases and J 4 bases; bases outside gene matches: 7. In nucleotides, the CDR3 is TGTGCCAGCTCACCAACGGCCGGGGGGGAATACAATGAGCAGTTCTTC. This gives the protein CASSPTAGGEYNEQFF.

This sequence joins TRBV19 and TRBJ2-2, with 14 positions matching TRBD2. The junction had 8 bases not matched to a gene; V was cut back by 7 bases and J by 4 bases. Germline CDR1 reads LNHDA; CDR2 reads SQIVND (reference sequence). The CDR3 loop spans 17 amino acids. For the CDR3, the DNA is TGTGCCAGTACCCGGACTAGCGGGAGGCTCGGCACCGGGGAGCTGTTTTTT. It translates to CASTRTSGRLGTGELFF.

This clone was seen a handful of times. This chain uses TRBV6-8 with TRBJ1-5; D may be TRBD1 (6 bases). Per the germline V gene, CDR1 is MNHGY and CDR2 is SAAAGT. This CDR3 has 15 amino acids. V lost 7 bases, J lost 2 bases, and 15 bases lay in between. The CDR3 DNA follows: TGTGCCAGCAAGGCCGGGGGGCTGGGCAATCAGCCCCAGCATTTT. Translated, it gives CASKAGGLGNQPQHF.